Described below is a single T cell receptor beta chain sequence and its context. Its antigen is not identified. These data come from a study of cytomegalovirus exposure and HLA in healthy donors. Study as a whole: Assignment to the Caucasian-associated ancestry cluster applied to more than 75% of the roughly 410 genotyped donors. Study-level points and caveats: 87-base-pair reads could not separate some V segments, including TRBV6-2 and TRBV6-3. Presence/absence analyses treated sequencing depth as roughly uniform across donors.

This CDR3 is built from 14 residues. Germline CDR1 and CDR2: SGHTA and FQGTGA. Deletions cut 2 bases from V and 10 bases from J, with 15 bases between. PCR amplification relied on 60 Vbeta primers (plus 13 Jbeta primers). Only in-frame clones appear in the TCRdb table, and some are missing; sequencing was by immunoSEQ multiplex PCR. Of 150,000 to 250,000 clones listed, 85% were seen once; the top ten hold about 2%. The specimen was PBMCs. The genes are TRBV7-3 and TRBJ2-1, with a weak D call TRBD2 (5 bases). This TCR was sampled from a woman aged 45-59 years in good health and CMV-seronegative. The CDR3 here is CASSLEVAGGEQFF. In DNA form, the CDR3 reads TGTGCCAGCAGCTTAGAAGTCGCGGGTGGGGAGCAGTTCTTC.